This T cell receptor beta chain stems from a study of cytomegalovirus exposure and HLA in healthy donors. Study-level background: The platform used for the roughly 110 validation repertoires matched that of the roughly 700 first-cohort repertoires, a later analysis reported. General study findings and limits: Reports credit the classifier with highly specific, highly sensitive diagnosis of cytomegalovirus status.

A word on this clone: Its specificity is not known.

Profiling relied on immunoSEQ multiplex PCR, and the TCRdb table lists in-frame clones only, not all of them. The table includes some 230,000 clones, 80% to 95% detected once. V lost 0 bases to trimming and J lost 6 bases, with 18 bases between them. CDR3 length: 15 residues. Looked up from germline, CDR1 is GTSNPN and CDR2 is SVGIG (reference sequence). The sample comprised PBMCs. This sequence joins TRBV30 and TRBJ2-7; maybe TRBD1 (6 bases). This TCR was sampled from a woman aged 18-35 years in good health and CMV-seronegative. Here the CDR3 reads CAWSVRFPGAGEQYF. CDR3 bases: TGTGCCTGGAGTGTAAGGTTTCCAGGGGCGGGCGAGCAGTACTTC.